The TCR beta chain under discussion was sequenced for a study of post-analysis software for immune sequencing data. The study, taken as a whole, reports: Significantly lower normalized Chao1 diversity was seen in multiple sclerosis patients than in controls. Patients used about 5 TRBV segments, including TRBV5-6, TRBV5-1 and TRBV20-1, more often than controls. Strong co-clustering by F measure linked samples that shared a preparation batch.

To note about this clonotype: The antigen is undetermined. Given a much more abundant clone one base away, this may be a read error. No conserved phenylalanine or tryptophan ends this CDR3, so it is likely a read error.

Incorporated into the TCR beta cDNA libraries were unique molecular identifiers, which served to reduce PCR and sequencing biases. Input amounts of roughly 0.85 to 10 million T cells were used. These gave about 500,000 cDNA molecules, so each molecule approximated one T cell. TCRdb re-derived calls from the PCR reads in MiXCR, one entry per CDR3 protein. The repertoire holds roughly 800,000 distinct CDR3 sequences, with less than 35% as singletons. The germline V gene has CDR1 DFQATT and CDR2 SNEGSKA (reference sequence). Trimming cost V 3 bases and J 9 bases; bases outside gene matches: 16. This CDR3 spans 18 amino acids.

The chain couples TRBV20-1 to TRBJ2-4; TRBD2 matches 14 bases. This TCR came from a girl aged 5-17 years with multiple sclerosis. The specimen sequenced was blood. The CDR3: CSASGEGLAGVWLGIQYL. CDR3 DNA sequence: TGCAGTGCTAGCGGGGAGGGACTAGCGGGAGTTTGGTTAGGCATTCAGTACTTA.